A single sample is the source of the 19 T cell receptor beta chains below, sequenced in a study of T-cell memory formation after mild COVID-19. TCRdb called the 5' RACE reads again in MiXCR, with one record for every CDR3 protein. The sample lists roughly 400,000 distinct CDR3 sequences, 15% to 20% occurring once. Sequencing was performed on PBMCs or a T cell subset sorted from them (not recorded which). Receptors were obtained from a young man who had mild COVID-19 (a few samples of this study predate the infection). Cell type and time point are not known.

The table lists this clonotype with a few counts. The J gene is TRBJ1-6, the V gene TRBV21-1; TRBD1 is the table's D call and was not checked against the DNA. TRBV21-1 is a listed pseudogene. This CDR3 comprises 16 residues. CDR3 bases: TGTGCCAGCAGCAAAGGACCGGACAGCTATAATTCACCCCTCCACTTT. Translating it yields CASSKGPDSYNSPLHF.

This clonotype was seen a few times. The chain couples TRBV7-2 to TRBJ2-3; D call uncertain. The germline V gene has CDR1 SGHTA and CDR2 FQGNSA. Trimming took off 8 bases at V and 3 bases at J, with 6 bases between the two ends. The CDR3 runs 11 residues. CDR3 in amino acids: CASEGTDTQYF. In nucleotides, the CDR3 is TGTGCCAGCGAAGGTACAGATACGCAGTATTTT.

The chain couples TRBV18 to TRBJ1-5; D ambiguous. V shed 6 bases and J shed 2 bases, with 14 bases lying between them. Germline V gene lookup returns CDR1 KGHSH and CDR2 LQKENI. The CDR3 loop spans 15 amino acids. The CDR3 loop is CASSAGGDGNQPQHF. The CDR3 nucleotides are TGTGCCAGCTCGGCAGGAGGCGACGGCAATCAGCCCCAGCATTTT.

This clonotype appeared many times. The CDR3 nucleotides read TGTGCCAGCAGTCATAGCGGGGGGGCAGATACGCAGTATTTT. As protein: CASSHSGGADTQYF. This chain joins TRBV6-2 or TRBV6-3 and TRBJ2-3, with TRBD2 matching 11 bases. In germline, CDR1 is MNHEY, CDR2 SVGEGT. V shed 5 bases and J 4 bases; nucleotides not matched to a gene: 2. The CDR3 consists of 14 residues.

This clonotype was counted only a few times. The rearrangement links TRBV2 to TRBJ2-6; D gene unclear. The V end lost 4 bases, the J end lost 2 bases, and 6 bases lay between the germline ends. In germline, CDR1 is SNHLY, CDR2 FYNNEI. The CDR3 sequence is 14 residues long. The CDR3: CASSALTGANVLTF. The DNA of the CDR3 is TGTGCCAGCAGTGCCCTCACTGGGGCCAACGTCCTGACTTTC.

The chain uses TRBV20-1 and TRBJ1-1; D might be TRBD1 (5 bases). The CDR3 loop spans 12 amino acids. CDR1 and CDR2 (germline): DFQATT, SNEGSKA (reference sequence). Trimming cost V 6 bases and J 9 bases, with 17 bases left between them. The CDR3 sequence is CSAPGGEMQAFF. The CDR3 DNA reads as TGCAGTGCCCCGGGGGGGGAGATGCAAGCTTTCTTT.

This clonotype was observed at least ten times. The chain couples TRBV20-1 to TRBJ1-1; TRBD1 aligns across 8 bases. CDR1 and CDR2 (germline): DFQATT, SNEGSKA (reference sequence). This CDR3 has 14 amino acids. J lost 1 base, V lost 5 bases, and 6 bases had no gene match. CDR3: CSARAGGPNTEAFF. The CDR3 DNA sequence: TGCAGTGCTCGGGCAGGGGGCCCGAACACTGAAGCTTTCTTT.

The J gene is TRBJ1-2, the V gene TRBV10-3; 7 nucleotides align to TRBD1. There are 15 residues in the CDR3. The germline V gene has CDR1 ENHRY and CDR2 SYGVKD. V trimming: 5 bases; J trimming: 4 bases; junction bases outside the gene matches: 10. The CDR3 DNA sequence: TGTGCCATCAGTCCAGACAGGGTCGGTGGCTATGGCTACACCTTC. Its translation: CAISPDRVGGYGYTF.

V is TRBV5-1 and J is TRBJ2-2; a weak D match, TRBD1 (6 bases). CDR3 length: 16 amino acids. The V and J ends lost 5 bases and 2 bases respectively, with 16 bases between them. The germline gives CDR1 SGHRS, CDR2 YFSETQ. In DNA, the CDR3 is TGCGCCAGCAGGAACGCTGGACAGACCAACACCGGGGAGCTGTTTTTT. This gives the protein CASRNAGQTNTGELFF.

This clonotype was seen repeatedly, ten times or more. The V gene is TRBV7-2, the J gene TRBJ1-1; D not resolved. CDR3 length: 15 amino acids. Germline loops: CDR1 SGHTA, CDR2 FQGNSA. Trimming took off 3 bases at V and 4 bases at J, with 15 bases between the two ends. In DNA, the CDR3 is TGTGCCAGCAGCTTTCATTTCGGCCGGGCCACTGAAGCTTTCTTT. Translating it yields CASSFHFGRATEAFF.

V and J are TRBV10-1 and TRBJ2-5, with D unclear. This CDR3 is 16 amino acids long. V lost 2 bases, J lost 3 bases, and 16 bases lay in between. The germline CDR1 and CDR2 sequences are WNHNN and SYGVQD (reference sequence). The DNA for the CDR3 is TGCGCCAGCAGTGAGACGCCCGGATTGGCTGAAGAGACCCAGTACTTC. It is translated as CASSETPGLAEETQYF.

The chain combines TRBV24-1 with TRBJ2-5; D unresolved. Germline assignment: CDR1 KGHDR and CDR2 SFDVKD. V lost 7 bases to trimming and J lost 7 bases, with 12 bases between them. This CDR3 has 12 residues. CDR3 sequence reads: CATRDESWTQYF. The CDR3 region has the DNA TGTGCCACCAGAGATGAATCTTGGACCCAGTACTTC.

This clonotype came up a few times. J is TRBJ2-5 and V is TRBV6-2 or TRBV6-3, with a possible D match to TRBD1 (6 bases). The V end was cut by 7 bases, the J end by 2 bases, with 20 bases between. Germline V CDR1 and CDR2: MNHEY, SVGEGT. CDR3 size: 16 residues. CDR3 bases: TGTGCCAGCACCTTAAAACCGGCAGGGGTACAAGAGACCCAGTACTTC. Translating gives CASTLKPAGVQETQYF.

V gene TRBV7-2 combines with J gene TRBJ1-6; TRBD1 is a possible D gene (5 bases). V lost 5 bases and J 0 bases, leaving 14 bases between the germline ends. The length of the CDR3 is 17 residues. Germline values: CDR1 SGHTA, CDR2 FQGNSA. The CDR3 region has the DNA TGTGCCAGCAGCCCGACAGCCATGAGCTCCTATAATTCACCCCTCCACTTT. Protein sequence: CASSPTAMSSYNSPLHF.

The chain recombines TRBV7-3 with TRBJ2-5; TRBD2 matches at 8 bases. The germline CDR1 and CDR2 sequences are SGHTA and FQGTGA. The CDR3 covers 18 residues. The ends lost 1 base at V and 2 bases at J; junction bases unmatched: 12. In DNA, the CDR3 is TGTGCCAGCAGCTTAAATCCGTCGTTGGGACTAGAGCAAGAGACCCAGTACTTC. This translates into CASSLNPSLGLEQETQYF.

The table lists this clonotype with a few counts. This chain uses TRBV28 with TRBJ1-3; D not resolved. The CDR3 consists of 15 residues. Germline values: CDR1 MDHEN, CDR2 SYDVKM. Trimming removed 3 bases from V and 4 bases from J, with 13 bases in between. The CDR3 is CASSFSGESGNTIYF. In DNA form, the CDR3 reads TGTGCCAGCAGTTTCAGTGGTGAATCGGGAAACACCATATATTTT. The full variable domain, with the rest looked up from reference TRBV28 and TRBJ1-3, is DVKVTQSSRYLVKRTGEKVFLECVQDMDHENMFWYRQDPGLGLRLIYFSYDVKMKEKGDIPEGYSVSREKKERFSLILESASTNQTSMYLCASSFSGESGNTIYFGEGSWLTVV.

This clonotype was counted only a few times. The chain couples TRBV4-3 to TRBJ2-5; 11 bases are a match to TRBD1. This CDR3 has 17 residues. With V trimmed by 0 bases and J by 1 base, 4 bases remained unmatched. CDR1 LGHNA and CDR2 YSLEER come from the germline V gene. The CDR3 reads CASSQEMGTGGQETQYF. The CDR3 DNA sequence: TGCGCCAGCAGCCAAGAGATGGGGACAGGGGGCCAAGAGACCCAGTACTTC.

V usage is TRBV6-2 or TRBV6-3 and J usage is TRBJ2-3, with 11 nucleotides matching TRBD2. The CDR3 loop spans 15 amino acids. With 7 bases clipped from V and 6 bases from J, the junction kept 9 bases outside the gene matches. Germline-derived CDR1 and CDR2 are MNHEY and SVGEGT. The chain's CDR3 is CASTRLAGLRDTQYF. The CDR3 nucleotides are TGTGCCAGCACCCGACTAGCGGGGTTGAGGGATACGCAGTATTTT.

This clonotype was observed a few times. The CDR3 sequence is CASSLGQGIYGYTF. Written as DNA, the CDR3 is TGCGCCAGCAGCCTGGGACAGGGGATCTATGGCTACACCTTC. The gene calls are TRBV5-1 and TRBJ1-2; 10 bases are shared with TRBD1. The CDR3 length is 14 residues. V shed 4 bases and J 4 bases; nucleotides not matched to a gene: 4. CDR1 is SGHRS and CDR2 is YFSETQ in the germline V gene.